This T cell receptor (beta chain) came from a study of CD8+ T cells in alopecia areata. In the study overall: Treated patients were given oral tofacitinib, which was dosed at 5 to 10 mg twice daily.

RNA was extracted and reverse transcribed into cDNA as the sequencing template. The method was immunoSEQ multiplex PCR; TCRdb's version includes in-frame clones alone and lacks a portion of them. The sample carries roughly 150,000 clones, more than 45% recorded once. Overall study findings and caveats: Normal scalp showed lower clonality than lesional scalp, especially alopecia totalis/universalis.

V gave up 5 bases and J gave up 7 bases, with 8 bases separating them. Germline V gene lookup returns CDR1 LNHDA and CDR2 SQIVND (reference sequence). The CDR3 sequence is 11 residues long. Comment on this clone: The antigen is not known.

The source is a human donor with alopecia areata. The chain combines TRBV19 with TRBJ1-1, with D possibly TRBD1 on 6 matching bases. The sample in question was CD8+ T cells sorted from blood, obtained at week 0. The CDR3 nucleotides read TGTGCCAGTAGTCCAGGGGATGAAGCTTTCTTT. Amino acid sequence: CASSPGDEAFF.